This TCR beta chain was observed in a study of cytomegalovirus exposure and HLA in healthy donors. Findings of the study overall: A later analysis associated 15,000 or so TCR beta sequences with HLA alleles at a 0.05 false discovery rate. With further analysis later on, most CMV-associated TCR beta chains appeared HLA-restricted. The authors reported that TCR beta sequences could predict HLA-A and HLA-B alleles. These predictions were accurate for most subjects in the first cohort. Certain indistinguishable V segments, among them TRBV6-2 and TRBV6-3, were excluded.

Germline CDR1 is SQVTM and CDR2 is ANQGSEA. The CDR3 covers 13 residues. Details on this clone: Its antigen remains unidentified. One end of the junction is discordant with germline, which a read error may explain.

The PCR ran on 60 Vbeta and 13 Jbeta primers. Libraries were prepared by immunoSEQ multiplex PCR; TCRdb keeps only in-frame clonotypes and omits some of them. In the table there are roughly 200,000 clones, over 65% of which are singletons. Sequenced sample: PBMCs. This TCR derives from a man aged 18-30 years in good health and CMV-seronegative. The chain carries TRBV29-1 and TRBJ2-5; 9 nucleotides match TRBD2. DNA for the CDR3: TGCAGCGCTCAGGGACTAGCTGGGGAGACCCGGTACTTC. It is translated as CSAQGLAGETRYF. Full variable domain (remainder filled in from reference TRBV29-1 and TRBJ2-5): SAVISQKPSRDICQRGTSLTIQCQVDSQVTMMFWYRQQPGQSLTLIATANQGSEATYESGFVIDKFPISRPNLTFSTLTVSNMSPEDSSIYLCSAQGLAGETRYFGPGTRLLVL.